A selection of T cell receptor beta chains follows, all from one sample in a study of cytomegalovirus exposure and HLA in healthy donors. Sequencing used immunoSEQ multiplex PCR; TCRdb keeps in-frame clones, though not all of them. The sample carries 180,000 or so clones, roughly 9.4% recorded once. The sample consisted of PBMCs. These receptors came from a young woman in good health and CMV-seropositive. Each CDR3 is given with its conserved first and last residue. Each record gives: V gene, CDR3 length, J gene, D gene, clone size, CDR3 DNA, CDR3 protein. The D gene is left open where the match is weak. For some rows the clone size is stated as once, few or many, or as a class when expanded; others skip it.

V: TRBV7-3
length: 14
J: TRBJ2-1
D: TRBD2
size: .
DNA: TGTGCCAGCAGGATAGCGGGAGCACCGGGGGAGCAGTTCTTC
CDR3: CASRIAGAPGEQFF

V: TRBV28
length: 14
J: TRBJ2-7
D: TRBD2
size: few
DNA: TGTGCCAGCAGTTTATTGGGCGGGAGCGGTGAGCAGTACTTC
CDR3: CASSLLGGSGEQYF

V: TRBV2
length: 14
J: TRBJ2-2
D: TRBD2
size: .
DNA: TGTGCCAGCAAGAGCGGGAGGGGAACCGGGGAGCTGTTTTTT
CDR3: CASKSGRGTGELFF

V: TRBV4-1
length: 15
J: TRBJ2-7
D: TRBD2
size: few
DNA: TGCGCCAGCAGCCGGGGGACTAGCGGGTCCTACGAGCAGTACTTC
CDR3: CASSRGTSGSYEQYF

V: TRBV5-6
length: 16
J: TRBJ2-5
D: .
size: .
DNA: TGTGCCAGCAGCTTACGCAGCCGGGAAACGAAAGAGACCCAGTACTTC
CDR3: CASSLRSRETKETQYF

V: TRBV14
length: 14
J: TRBJ2-7
D: .
size: .
DNA: TGTGCCAGCAGCCTCAGGGTGGATTCCTACGAGCAGTACTTC
CDR3: CASSLRVDSYEQYF

V: TRBV4-1
length: 13
J: TRBJ2-7
D: .
size: .
DNA: TGCGCCAGCAGCCTGGCCGATACCTACGAGCAGTACTTC
CDR3: CASSLADTYEQYF

V: TRBV5-1
length: 13
J: TRBJ2-3
D: .
size: .
DNA: TGCGCCAGCAGCTTGGGGGCAGAAGATACGCAGTATTTT
CDR3: CASSLGAEDTQYF

V: TRBV7-6
length: 12
J: TRBJ1-1
D: .
size: few
DNA: TGTGCCAGCAGCTTTATCGACACTGAAGCTTTCTTT
CDR3: CASSFIDTEAFF

V: TRBV5-6
length: 15
J: TRBJ2-3
D: .
size: .
DNA: TGTGCCAGCAGCTTGCGAGCTAGCTACACAGATACGCAGTATTTT
CDR3: CASSLRASYTDTQYF

V: TRBV11-2
length: 16
J: TRBJ2-7
D: TRBD2
size: .
DNA: TGTGCCAGCAGCCCATTAGCGGGATCGAGCTCCTACGAGCAGTACTTC
CDR3: CASSPLAGSSSYEQYF

V: TRBV4-2
length: 14
J: TRBJ2-3
D: .
size: .
DNA: TGTGCCAGCAGTCCGCCTAGCCTCACAGATACGCAGTATTTT
CDR3: CASSPPSLTDTQYF

V: TRBV5-8
length: 14
J: TRBJ2-7
D: TRBD2
size: .
DNA: TGTGCCAGCAGCGGGGGACTAGCAGTATACGAGCAGTACTTC
CDR3: CASSGGLAVYEQYF

V: TRBV12-5
length: 15
J: TRBJ2-5
D: TRBD2
size: few
DNA: TGTGCTAGTGCCGCGGGAGGTTCAGGCCGAGAGACCCAGTACTTC
CDR3: CASAAGGSGRETQYF

V: TRBV2
length: 15
J: TRBJ2-7
D: .
size: few
DNA: TGTGCCAGCAGCGCCCCTAGTGTAAGGACCTACGAGCAGTACTTC
CDR3: CASSAPSVRTYEQYF

V: TRBV4-2
length: 15
J: TRBJ2-7
D: TRBD1
size: .
DNA: TGTGCCAGCAGCCAGAGGGACAGGGGCGCTTACGAGCAGTACTTC
CDR3: CASSQRDRGAYEQYF

V: TRBV5-8
length: 14
J: TRBJ1-1
D: TRBD1
size: .
DNA: TGTGCCAGCGTAAAGAGACAGGGGAACACTGAAGCTTTCTTT
CDR3: CASVKRQGNTEAFF

V: TRBV7-8
length: 14
J: TRBJ2-7
D: TRBD1
size: few
DNA: TGTGCCAGCAGCGGCCGGGACAGAGCCTACGAGCAGTACTTC
CDR3: CASSGRDRAYEQYF

V: TRBV11-3
length: 19
J: TRBJ2-7
D: .
size: .
DNA: TGTGCCAGGAAACAGGGGGTGATCTCTAAACTAGCGAACTCCTACGAGCAGTACTTC
CDR3: CARKQGVISKLANSYEQYF

V: TRBV6-5
length: 15
J: TRBJ2-7
D: TRBD2
size: .
DNA: TGTGCCAGCAGTCCTAGCGGGCATAGCTCCTACGAGCAGTACTTC
CDR3: CASSPSGHSSYEQYF

V: TRBV10-3
length: 17
J: TRBJ2-7
D: TRBD2
size: few
DNA: TGTGCCATCAGTGAGTCTGGTGCTAGCGGGAGCTTGTACGAGCAGTACTTC
CDR3: CAISESGASGSLYEQYF

V: TRBV29-1
length: 12
J: TRBJ2-3
D: TRBD1
size: few
DNA: TGCAGCGTTGAGCCCCCCCCGACAGGGCTGTATTTT
CDR3: CSVEPPPTGLYF

V: TRBV6-6
length: 15
J: TRBJ2-1
D: TRBD2
size: few
DNA: TGTGCCAGCAGTTACGAAGCGGGGTCCTACAATGAGCAGTTCTTC
CDR3: CASSYEAGSYNEQFF

V: TRBV18
length: 16
J: TRBJ2-5
D: .
size: few
DNA: TGTGCCAGCTCACCCAGGACCGACTACTCTCAAGAGACCCAGTACTTC
CDR3: CASSPRTDYSQETQYF

V: TRBV6-5
length: 13
J: TRBJ2-7
D: TRBD2
size: .
DNA: TGTGCCAGCAGTTCTCTGGGACTAGCGGAAAGGTACTTC
CDR3: CASSSLGLAERYF

V: TRBV15
length: 13
J: TRBJ1-4
D: .
size: few
DNA: TGTGCCACCAGTCCTCCGGGAAGGGAAAAACTGTTTTTT
CDR3: CATSPPGREKLFF